The T cell receptor beta chain under discussion was sequenced for a study of blood T cell repertoires in COVID-19. Across the study: The United States, Italy and Spain provided the acute and convalescent COVID-19 samples. PBMCs, B-cell-depleted T cells, or T cells were the source of the cDNA or gDNA that made up the material.

Losses at the gene ends were 5 bases for V and 6 bases for J; bases not matched to a gene: 6. The CDR3 length is 14 residues. Germline V CDR1 and CDR2: PRHDT, FYEKMQ (reference sequence). As handled by the study authors: Reference gene primer amplification gave estimated nucleated cell counts. Assay used: immunoSEQ multiplex PCR; TCRdb lists only in-frame clones, some missing. V and J calls and clone size come straight from that table; D and trimming were deduced from the DNA. The repertoire holds approximately 270,000 clones, with around nine tenths as singletons. The material sequenced was peripheral blood. The sequence was obtained from an older man with acute or convalescent COVID-19. This chain links TRBV13 with TRBJ2-7, with 11 bases fitting TRBD1. The CDR3 coding sequence is TGTGCCAGCAGCCCGACCGGACAGGGGGCCGAGCAGTACTTC. This encodes CASSPTGQGAEQYF.